Sequencing of this TCR beta chain was carried out in a study of blood T cell repertoires in COVID-19. Study overall: T cells, B-cell-depleted T cells, or PBMCs provided the cDNA or gDNA that served as material.

Profiling relied on immunoSEQ multiplex PCR, and the TCRdb table lists in-frame clones only, not all of them. This table holds approximately 220,000 clones, 83% found once. This receptor was obtained from a woman in her 40s who had been exposed to COVID-19. The sample comprised PBMCs or T cells enriched from blood (not recorded which).

The chain's CDR3 is CASSSGQFTEAFF. The CDR3 coding sequence is TGTGCCAGCAGCTCGGGACAGTTCACTGAAGCTTTCTTT. The gene calls are TRBV7-3 and TRBJ1-1; 7 bases match TRBD1. Losses at the gene ends were 4 bases for V and 4 bases for J; bases not matched to a gene: 3. CDR1 is SGHTA and CDR2 is FQGTGA in the germline V gene. The length of the CDR3 is 13 residues.